The 27 T cell receptor beta chains given below trace back to one sample, sequenced in a study of T-cell memory formation after mild COVID-19. TCRdb reanalysed the 5' RACE reads using MiXCR and keeps one entry per CDR3 protein. The sample gives 120,000 to 150,000 distinct CDR3 sequences, 19% of which show up once; about 2.3% is in the top ten. The sequenced material came from PBMCs or a T cell subset sorted from them (not recorded which). Source of these receptors: an adult woman who had mild COVID-19 (a few samples of this study predate the infection). Cell type and time point are not known.

This clonotype was seen a handful of times. V and J are TRBV5-1 and TRBJ2-2, with 14 positions matching TRBD2. The CDR3 length is 21 residues. Germline trimming cut 6 bases from V and 0 bases from J; bases unmatched to any gene: 16. Germline assignment: CDR1 SGHRS and CDR2 YFSETQ. The CDR3 is CASTPRTIRTSGGPNTGELFF. In nucleotides, the CDR3 is TGCGCCAGCACTCCACGCACCATTAGGACTAGCGGGGGGCCGAACACCGGGGAGCTGTTTTTT.

The table lists this clonotype with a few counts. This chain links TRBV29-1 with TRBJ2-7, with 9 bases aligning to TRBD1. The V gene end was trimmed by 7 bases and the J gene end by 2 bases; junction bases not matched to a gene: 3. Germline assignment: CDR1 SQVTM and CDR2 ANQGSEA. The CDR3 runs 12 residues. The DNA for the CDR3 is TGCAGCGCCGGGGACAGGGCCTACGAGCAGTACTTC. This translates into CSAGDRAYEQYF.

This clonotype was detected a few times. The chain couples TRBV20-1 to TRBJ2-5, with D possibly TRBD2 on 6 matching bases. The V and J ends lost 5 bases and 0 bases respectively, with 22 bases between them. This CDR3 has 17 residues. From germline, CDR1 is DFQATT and CDR2 SNEGSKA (reference sequence). The CDR3 DNA follows: TGCAGTGCTCCTCCCCCTGTGACTAGATCGTACCAAGAGACCCAGTACTTC. Its translation is CSAPPPVTRSYQETQYF.

The J gene is TRBJ1-3, the V gene TRBV15; D gene ambiguous. Trimming shortened V by 6 bases and J by 4 bases, and 10 bases separated the two germline ends. The CDR3 runs 13 residues. Looked up from germline, CDR1 is LNHNV and CDR2 is YYDKDF (reference sequence). CDR3 in DNA: TGTGCCACCAGTGGGGTACACGGAAACACCATATATTTT. Its protein is CATSGVHGNTIYF.

V usage is TRBV6-2 or TRBV6-3 and J usage is TRBJ2-7, with D perhaps matching TRBD1 (5 bases). V shed 8 bases and J shed 6 bases, with 11 bases lying between them. Germline V lookup: CDR1 MNHEY, CDR2 SVGEGT. CDR3 size: 11 residues. The CDR3 DNA reads as TGTGCCAGCGCCAGGGTGGGCGAGCAGTACTTC. Its translation: CASARVGEQYF.

The gene calls are TRBV4-2 and TRBJ2-2, with TRBD1 matching over 7 bases. The V and J ends lost 2 bases and 5 bases, in that order; junction bases with no gene match: 8. The CDR3 length is 16 residues. The germline V gene encodes CDR1 LGHNA and CDR2 YNFKEQ. The CDR3 nucleotides are TGTGCCAGCAGCCAACTGGGACAGAGTGGGACCGGGGAGCTGTTTTTT. Residues: CASSQLGQSGTGELFF.

The V call is TRBV24-1, the J call TRBJ2-1; 7 nucleotides agree with TRBD1. The trim removed 3 bases at V and 7 bases at J, leaving 11 bases unmatched. Germline CDR1 reads KGHDR; CDR2 reads SFDVKD. The CDR3 contains 16 residues. The CDR3 sequence is CATSDVRTGPGNEQFF. Written as DNA, the CDR3 is TGTGCCACCAGTGATGTCCGGACAGGTCCAGGGAATGAGCAGTTCTTC.

This clonotype turned up a few times. The chain uses TRBV7-2 and TRBJ1-2, with 8 bases fitting TRBD1. Trimming took 3 bases from V and 2 from J; bases not matched to a gene: 2. Germline V CDR1 and CDR2: SGHTA, FQGNSA. The CDR3 has 14 residues. Here the CDR3 DNA reads TGTGCCAGCAGCTTCGCAGGGGGCAACTATGGCTACACCTTC. Amino acids: CASSFAGGNYGYTF. Full variable domain (rest looked up from reference TRBV7-2 and TRBJ1-2): GAGVSQSPSNKVTEKGKDVELRCDPISGHTALYWYRQSLGQGLEFLIYFQGNSAPDKSGLPSDRFSAERTGGSVSTLTIQRTQQEDSAVYLCASSFAGGNYGYTFGSGTRLTVV.

The chain employs TRBV7-3 and TRBJ1-1; maybe TRBD1 (6 bases). Germline-derived CDR1 and CDR2 are SGHTA and FQGTGA. Trimming removed 1 base from V and 3 bases from J, with 9 bases in between. The CDR3 covers 14 residues. The DNA of the CDR3 is TGTGCCAGCAGCTTAAGGGGGGCGCACACTGAAGCTTTCTTT. Amino acid sequence: CASSLRGAHTEAFF.

This rearrangement joins TRBV4-2 to TRBJ2-2, with TRBD2 matching 8 bases. This CDR3 region has 18 residues. J was trimmed by 2 bases and V by 0 bases; bases with no gene match: 8. Germline CDR1 is LGHNA and CDR2 is YNFKEQ. The CDR3 bases are TGTGCCAGCAGCCAAGATGTACCCGGGAGGGGAAACACCGGGGAGCTGTTTTTT. Encoded protein: CASSQDVPGRGNTGELFF.

A few counts support this clonotype. Compared with germline, one end of the junction differs, possibly owing to a read error. J is TRBJ2-6 and V is TRBV6-5; no definite D call. The CDR3 length is 12 residues. The V gene's germline CDR1 is MNHEY and CDR2 SVGAGI. The CDR3, as DNA: TGTGCCACCAGTTCTGGGGCCAACGTCCTGACTTTC. It translates to CATSSGANVLTF.

The chain employs TRBV10-3 and TRBJ2-2, with no clear D. Deletions cut 6 bases from V and 4 bases from J, with 6 bases between. Germline lookup yields CDR1 ENHRY and CDR2 SYGVKD. CDR3 size: 12 residues. The CDR3 loop reads CAIRQFTGELFF. CDR3 DNA sequence: TGTGCCATCAGGCAGTTCACCGGGGAGCTGTTTTTT.

This clonotype was seen a few times. This rearrangement joins TRBV7-2 to TRBJ2-7; the D gene is possibly TRBD1 (5 bases). Germline CDR1 reads SGHTA; CDR2 reads FQGNSA. This CDR3 comprises 16 residues. The V gene lost 1 base and the J gene lost 2 bases, with 15 bases spanning the gap. CDR3 residues: CASSLVTAVTTYEQYF. The CDR3 DNA reads as TGTGCCAGCAGCTTAGTGACAGCCGTCACTACCTACGAGCAGTACTTC.

This clonotype was seen once. V and J are TRBV5-1 and TRBJ2-3, with 10 bases fitting TRBD1. Per germline, CDR1 SGHRS and CDR2 YFSETQ. The V gene end was trimmed by 3 bases and the J gene end by 7 bases; junction bases not matched to a gene: 2. This CDR3 comprises 13 residues. The CDR3 here is CASSWDRGNTQYF. CDR3 coding DNA: TGCGCCAGCAGCTGGGACAGGGGAAATACGCAGTATTTT.

This chain joins TRBV12-3 or TRBV12-4 and TRBJ2-3; D perhaps matches TRBD2 (5 bases). The CDR3 totals 15 residues. Trimming stripped 3 bases from V and 1 base from J, with 11 bases between. CDR3 sequence (DNA): TGTGCCAGCAGTTTGGAGGTGTATGGCACAGATACGCAGTATTTT. This sequence encodes CASSLEVYGTDTQYF.

The chain links TRBV6-5 to TRBJ2-6; 10 bases fit TRBD1. V gave up 5 bases and J gave up 1 base; unmatched junction bases: 5. This CDR3 has 17 residues. Per germline, CDR1 MNHEY and CDR2 SVGAGI. The CDR3 loop reads CASSRQGASSGANVLTF. Written as DNA, the CDR3 is TGTGCCAGCAGTCGACAGGGGGCATCGTCTGGGGCCAACGTCCTGACTTTC.

This clonotype was counted a few times. The rearrangement joins TRBV2 to TRBJ2-1; possibly TRBD1 for D (5 bases). Trimming left V 7 bases short and J 9 bases short, with 16 bases between. CDR1 is SNHLY and CDR2 is FYNNEI in the germline V gene. This CDR3 comprises 13 residues. The DNA of the CDR3 is TGTGCCAGCACCGCAGGGTTTGTCGGTGAGCAGTTCTTC. This translates into CASTAGFVGEQFF.

CDR3 DNA: TGTGCCAGCAGCTTTCTGGCGGGGAGCGAAGATACGCAGTATTTT. Its translation: CASSFLAGSEDTQYF. The chain employs TRBV7-2 and TRBJ2-3; perhaps TRBD2 as D (6 bases). CDR1 is SGHTA, CDR2 FQGNSA, per germline. Trimming took 3 bases from V and 5 from J, leaving 15 bases between them. The CDR3 loop spans 15 amino acids.

The sample holds many counts of this clonotype. CDR3: CASSLGGSDNTEAFF. The CDR3 DNA is TGTGCCAGCAGCTTAGGAGGGAGCGATAACACTGAAGCTTTCTTT. The genes are TRBV7-9 and TRBJ1-1; D is ambiguous. Germline V gene sequence: CDR1 SEHNR, CDR2 FQNEAQ (reference sequence). The V end lost 1 base, the J end lost 2 bases, and 11 bases lay between the germline ends. This CDR3 spans 15 amino acids.

This chain uses TRBV20-1 with TRBJ2-3; 14 bases align to TRBD2. Germline V gene data show CDR1 as DFQATT and CDR2 as SNEGSKA (reference sequence). There are 17 residues in the CDR3. V dropped 3 bases and J dropped 5; count of bases not matched to a gene: 10. The chain's CDR3 is CSARDPTSGRGIDTQYF. The CDR3 coding sequence is TGCAGTGCTAGGGACCCGACTAGCGGGAGGGGGATAGATACGCAGTATTTT.

The chain carries TRBV6-2 or TRBV6-3 and TRBJ2-7; 7 bases fit TRBD2. Unmatched junction bases numbered 5, after V lost 0 bases and J lost 0 bases. The CDR3 spans 16 residues. Germline V gene sequence: CDR1 MNHEY, CDR2 SVGEGT. The CDR3: CASSYSKRGHSYEQYF. The CDR3 DNA reads as TGTGCCAGCAGTTACTCAAAGCGGGGTCACTCCTACGAGCAGTACTTC.

This chain uses TRBV20-1 with TRBJ2-1, with 7 bases fitting TRBD1. Germline V gene data show CDR1 as DFQATT and CDR2 as SNEGSKA (reference sequence). The trim removed 8 bases at V and 6 bases at J, leaving 13 bases unmatched. This CDR3 is built from 14 residues. The CDR3 DNA reads as TGCAGTTCTGCGACAGGGAAGGGCCTCAATGAGCAGTTCTTC. Residues: CSSATGKGLNEQFF.

This clonotype has more than one count but fewer than ten. The chain employs TRBV7-2 and TRBJ2-1; the D is unclear. This CDR3 has 12 residues. Germline CDR1 and CDR2: SGHTA and FQGNSA. The ends were cut back, 3 bases at V and 12 bases at J, with 12 bases in the middle. In nucleotides, the CDR3 is TGTGCCAGCAGCTTCTCCGCTCGGTCGCAGTTCTTC. The encoded protein is CASSFSARSQFF.

The chain uses TRBV7-2 and TRBJ2-6; D is tentatively TRBD1 or TRBD2 (5 bases each). From germline, CDR1 is SGHTA and CDR2 FQGNSA. Trimming cost V 4 bases and J 0 bases, with 10 bases left between them. The CDR3 extends over 16 amino acids. The chain's CDR3 is CASSWGPPSGANVLTF. In DNA form, the CDR3 reads TGTGCCAGCAGCTGGGGACCGCCCTCTGGGGCCAACGTCCTGACTTTC.

This clonotype turned up a few times. The chain couples TRBV5-1 to TRBJ2-3; 9 bases fit TRBD2. Germline values: CDR1 SGHRS, CDR2 YFSETQ. With 0 bases clipped from V and 10 bases from J, the junction kept 12 bases outside the gene matches. The CDR3 is 16 residues long. CDR3 residues: CASSLDGAGGPPSQYF. In nucleotides, the CDR3 is TGCGCCAGCAGCTTGGACGGGGCGGGAGGGCCTCCATCGCAGTATTTT.

The chain is built from TRBV6-5 and TRBJ2-7, with TRBD2 identical over 8 bases. Germline V gives CDR1 MNHEY, CDR2 SVGAGI. Germline trimming cut 5 bases from V and 2 bases from J; bases unmatched to any gene: 20. This CDR3 has 19 residues. The CDR3 sequence: CASSRRQWVEREKPYEQYF. CDR3 DNA: TGTGCCAGCAGTCGACGGCAATGGGTGGAGCGGGAGAAACCCTACGAGCAGTACTTC.

This clonotype was recorded a few times. V is TRBV12-3 or TRBV12-4 and J is TRBJ1-1; the D gene is possibly TRBD1 (5 bases). Trimming removed 7 bases at V and 7 bases at J, with 19 bases between. The CDR3 has 14 amino acids. The CDR3 protein is CASTPGRQRVEAFF. CDR3 DNA sequence: TGTGCCAGCACTCCGGGACGCCAAAGGGTTGAAGCTTTCTTT.